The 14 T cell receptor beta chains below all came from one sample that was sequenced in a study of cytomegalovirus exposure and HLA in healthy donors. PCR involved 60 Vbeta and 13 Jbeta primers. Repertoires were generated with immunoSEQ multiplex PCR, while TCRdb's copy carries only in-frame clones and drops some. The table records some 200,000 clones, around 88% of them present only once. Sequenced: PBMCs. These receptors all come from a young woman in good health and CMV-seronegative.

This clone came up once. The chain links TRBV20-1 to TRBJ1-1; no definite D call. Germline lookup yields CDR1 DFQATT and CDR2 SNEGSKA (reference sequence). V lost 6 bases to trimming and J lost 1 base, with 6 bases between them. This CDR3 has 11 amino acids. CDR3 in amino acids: CSAPRNTEAFF. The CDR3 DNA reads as TGCAGTGCGCCGAGGAACACTGAAGCTTTCTTT.

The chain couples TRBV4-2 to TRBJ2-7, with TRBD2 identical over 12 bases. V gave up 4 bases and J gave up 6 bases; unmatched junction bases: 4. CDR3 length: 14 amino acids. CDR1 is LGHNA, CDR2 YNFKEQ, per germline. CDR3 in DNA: TGTGCCAGCAGCCCCGGACTAGCGGGGCTCGAGCAGTACTTC. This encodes CASSPGLAGLEQYF.

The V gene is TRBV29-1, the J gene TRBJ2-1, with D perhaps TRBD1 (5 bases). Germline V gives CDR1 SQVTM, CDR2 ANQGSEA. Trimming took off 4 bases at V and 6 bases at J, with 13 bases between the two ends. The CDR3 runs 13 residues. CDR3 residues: CSVAPTELNEQFF. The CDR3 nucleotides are TGCAGCGTTGCCCCGACAGAGCTCAATGAGCAGTTCTTC.

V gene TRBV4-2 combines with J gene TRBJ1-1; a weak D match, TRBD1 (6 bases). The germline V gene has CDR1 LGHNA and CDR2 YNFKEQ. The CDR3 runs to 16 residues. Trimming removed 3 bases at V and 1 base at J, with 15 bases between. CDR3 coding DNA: TGTGCCAGCAGCCATCCTCCAGGGGAAACGAACACTGAAGCTTTCTTT. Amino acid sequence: CASSHPPGETNTEAFF.

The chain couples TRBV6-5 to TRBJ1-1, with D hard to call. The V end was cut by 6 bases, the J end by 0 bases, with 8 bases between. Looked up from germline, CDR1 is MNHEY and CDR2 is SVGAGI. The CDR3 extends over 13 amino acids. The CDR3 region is CASSRSMNTEAFF. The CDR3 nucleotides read TGTGCCAGCAGCAGGTCAATGAACACTGAAGCTTTCTTT.

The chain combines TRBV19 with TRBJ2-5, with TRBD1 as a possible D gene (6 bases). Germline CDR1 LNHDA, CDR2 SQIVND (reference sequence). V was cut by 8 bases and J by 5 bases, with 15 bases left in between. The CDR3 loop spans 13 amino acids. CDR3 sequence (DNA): TGTGCCAGTCGCCGGGACAACGGGGAGACCCAGTACTTC. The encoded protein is CASRRDNGETQYF. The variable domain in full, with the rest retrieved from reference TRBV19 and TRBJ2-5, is DGGITQSPKYLFRKEGQNVTLSCEQNLNHDAMYWYRQDPGQGLRLIYYSQIVNDFQKGDIAEGYSVSREKKESFPLTVTSAQKNPTAFYLCASRRDNGETQYFGPGTRLLVL.

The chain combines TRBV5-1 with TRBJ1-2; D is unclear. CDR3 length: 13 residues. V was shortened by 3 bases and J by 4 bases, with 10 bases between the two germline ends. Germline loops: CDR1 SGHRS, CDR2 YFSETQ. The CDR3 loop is CASSSEFGYGYTF. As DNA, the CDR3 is TGCGCCAGCAGCTCGGAGTTTGGCTATGGCTACACCTTC.

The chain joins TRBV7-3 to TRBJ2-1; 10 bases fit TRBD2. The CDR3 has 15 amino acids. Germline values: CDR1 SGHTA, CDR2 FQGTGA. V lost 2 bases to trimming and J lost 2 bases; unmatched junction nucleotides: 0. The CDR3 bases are TGTGCCAGCAGCTTACTAGCGGGAGCCTACAATGAGCAGTTCTTC. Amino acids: CASSLLAGAYNEQFF.

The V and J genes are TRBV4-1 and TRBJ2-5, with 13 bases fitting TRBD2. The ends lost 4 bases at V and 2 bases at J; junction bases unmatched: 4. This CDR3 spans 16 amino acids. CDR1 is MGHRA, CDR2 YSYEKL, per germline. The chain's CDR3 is CASSRLGLAGQETQYF. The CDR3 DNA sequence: TGCGCCAGCAGCCGCTTGGGACTAGCGGGGCAAGAGACCCAGTACTTC.

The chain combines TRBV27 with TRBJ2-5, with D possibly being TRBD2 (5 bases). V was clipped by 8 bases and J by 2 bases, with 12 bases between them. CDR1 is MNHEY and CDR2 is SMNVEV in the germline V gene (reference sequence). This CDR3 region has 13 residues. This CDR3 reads CASRSSGQETQYF. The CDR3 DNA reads TGTGCCAGCCGCAGCAGCGGTCAAGAGACCCAGTACTTC.

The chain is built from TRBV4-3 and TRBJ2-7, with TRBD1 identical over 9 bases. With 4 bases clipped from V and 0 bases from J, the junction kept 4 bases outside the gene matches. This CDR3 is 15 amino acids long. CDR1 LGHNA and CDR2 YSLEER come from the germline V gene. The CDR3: CASSLKTGGSYEQYF. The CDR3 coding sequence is TGCGCCAGCAGCCTTAAGACAGGGGGCTCCTACGAGCAGTACTTC.

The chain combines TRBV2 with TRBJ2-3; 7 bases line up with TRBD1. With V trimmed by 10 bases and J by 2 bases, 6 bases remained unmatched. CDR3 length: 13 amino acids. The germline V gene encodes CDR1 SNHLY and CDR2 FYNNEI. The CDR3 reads CANTQGVTDTQYF. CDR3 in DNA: TGTGCCAACACGCAGGGGGTCACAGATACGCAGTATTTT.

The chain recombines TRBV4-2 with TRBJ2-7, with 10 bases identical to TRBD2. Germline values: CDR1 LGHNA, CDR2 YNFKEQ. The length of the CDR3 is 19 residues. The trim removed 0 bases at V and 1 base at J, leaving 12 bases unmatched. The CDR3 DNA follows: TGTGCCAGCAGCCAAGAGAGCTTAGCGGGAGGCCCCAGGTCCTACGAGCAGTACTTC. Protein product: CASSQESLAGGPRSYEQYF.

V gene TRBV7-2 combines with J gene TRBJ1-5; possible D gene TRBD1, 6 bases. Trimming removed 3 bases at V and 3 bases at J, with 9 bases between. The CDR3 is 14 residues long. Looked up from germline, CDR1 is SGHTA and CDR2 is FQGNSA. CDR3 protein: CASSFTGYNQPQHF. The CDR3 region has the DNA TGTGCCAGCAGCTTTACAGGGTACAATCAGCCCCAGCATTTT.